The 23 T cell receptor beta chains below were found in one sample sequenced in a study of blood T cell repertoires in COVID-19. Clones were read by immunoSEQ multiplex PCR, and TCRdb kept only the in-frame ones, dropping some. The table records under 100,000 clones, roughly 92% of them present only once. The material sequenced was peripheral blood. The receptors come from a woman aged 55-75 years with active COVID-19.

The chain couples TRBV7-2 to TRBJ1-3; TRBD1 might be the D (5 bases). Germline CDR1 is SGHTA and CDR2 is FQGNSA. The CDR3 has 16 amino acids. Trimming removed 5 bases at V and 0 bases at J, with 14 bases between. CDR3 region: CASSPPVQGSGNTIYF. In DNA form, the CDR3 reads TGTGCCAGCAGCCCTCCGGTGCAGGGCTCTGGAAACACCATATATTTT.

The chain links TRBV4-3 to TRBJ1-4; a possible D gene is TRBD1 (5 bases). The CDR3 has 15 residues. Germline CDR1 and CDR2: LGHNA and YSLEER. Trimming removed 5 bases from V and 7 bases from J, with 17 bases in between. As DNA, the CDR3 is TGCGCCAGCAGCACCCGGGACTCCTCAGCTGAAAAACTGTTTTTT. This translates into CASSTRDSSAEKLFF.

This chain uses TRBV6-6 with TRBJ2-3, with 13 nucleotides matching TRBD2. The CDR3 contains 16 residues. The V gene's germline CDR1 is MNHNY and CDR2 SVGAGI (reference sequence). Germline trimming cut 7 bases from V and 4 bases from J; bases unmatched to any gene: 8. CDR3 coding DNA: TGTGCCAGCACGACTAGCGGGGGGACTACCGCAGATACGCAGTATTTT. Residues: CASTTSGGTTADTQYF.

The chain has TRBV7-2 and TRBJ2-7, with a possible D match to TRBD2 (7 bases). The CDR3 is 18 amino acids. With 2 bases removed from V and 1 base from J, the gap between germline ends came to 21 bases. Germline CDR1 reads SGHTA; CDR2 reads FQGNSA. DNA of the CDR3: TGTGCCAGCAGCTTAAAGAGGGGGGGGCCTGGAGTATCCTACGAGCAGTACTTC. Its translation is CASSLKRGGPGVSYEQYF.

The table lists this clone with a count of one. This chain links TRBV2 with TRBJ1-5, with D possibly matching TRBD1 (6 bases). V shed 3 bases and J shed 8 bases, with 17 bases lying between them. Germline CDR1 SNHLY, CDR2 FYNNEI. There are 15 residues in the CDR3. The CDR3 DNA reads TGTGCCAGCAGTGATGGGGGGGCAGTAACAGAGCCCCAGCATTTT. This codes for CASSDGGAVTEPQHF.

The CDR3 DNA follows: TGTGCCAGCAGTGCCCCGGGACAGAGCTCTGGAAACACCATATATTTT. This encodes CASSAPGQSSGNTIYF. The chain has TRBV28 and TRBJ1-3; 7 bases are shared with TRBD1. The trim removed 5 bases at V and 0 bases at J, leaving 7 bases unmatched. The CDR3 loop spans 16 amino acids. Germline V lookup: CDR1 MDHEN, CDR2 SYDVKM.

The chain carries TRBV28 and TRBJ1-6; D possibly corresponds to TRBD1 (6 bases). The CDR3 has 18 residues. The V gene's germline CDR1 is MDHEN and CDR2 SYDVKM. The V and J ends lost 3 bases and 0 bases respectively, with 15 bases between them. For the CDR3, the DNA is TGTGCCAGCAGTTTGGACAGCCTTCCTAGCTCCTATAATTCACCCCTCCACTTT. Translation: CASSLDSLPSSYNSPLHF.

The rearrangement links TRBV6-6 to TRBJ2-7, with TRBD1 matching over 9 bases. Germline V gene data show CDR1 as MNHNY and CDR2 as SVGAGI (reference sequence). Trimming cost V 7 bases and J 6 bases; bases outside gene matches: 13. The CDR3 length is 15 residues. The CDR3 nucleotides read TGTGCCAGCACCACTAATGTTGGGACAGGGAGCGAGCAGTACTTC. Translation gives CASTTNVGTGSEQYF.

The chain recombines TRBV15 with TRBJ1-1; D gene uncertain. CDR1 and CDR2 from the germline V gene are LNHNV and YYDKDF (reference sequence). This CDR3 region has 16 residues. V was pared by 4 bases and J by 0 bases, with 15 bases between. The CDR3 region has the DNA TGTGCCACCAGCAACCCTGCCCAGGCCATGAACACTGAAGCTTTCTTT. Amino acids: CATSNPAQAMNTEAFF.

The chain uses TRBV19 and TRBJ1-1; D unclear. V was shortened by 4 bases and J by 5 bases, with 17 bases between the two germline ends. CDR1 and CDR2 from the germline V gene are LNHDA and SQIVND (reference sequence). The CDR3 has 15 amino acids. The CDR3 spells CASSTTGGRRTEAFF. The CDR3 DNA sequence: TGTGCCAGTAGTACTACCGGCGGGAGGAGGACTGAAGCTTTCTTT. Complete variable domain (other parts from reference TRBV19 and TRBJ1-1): DGGITQSPKYLFRKEGQNVTLSCEQNLNHDAMYWYRQDPGQGLRLIYYSQIVNDFQKGDIAEGYSVSREKKESFPLTVTSAQKNPTAFYLCASSTTGGRRTEAFFGQGTRLTVV.

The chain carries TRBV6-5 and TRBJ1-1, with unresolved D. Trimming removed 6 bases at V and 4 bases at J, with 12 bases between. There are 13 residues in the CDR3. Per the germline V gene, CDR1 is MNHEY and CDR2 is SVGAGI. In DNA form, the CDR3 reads TGTGCCAGCAGGGCTAATCGGGGCACTGAAGCTTTCTTT. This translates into CASRANRGTEAFF.

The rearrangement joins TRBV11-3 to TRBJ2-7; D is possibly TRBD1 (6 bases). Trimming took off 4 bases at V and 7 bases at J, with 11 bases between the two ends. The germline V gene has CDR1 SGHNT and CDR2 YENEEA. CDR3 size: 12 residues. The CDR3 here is CASSSGQQEQYF. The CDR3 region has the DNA TGTGCCAGCAGCTCTGGACAGCAAGAGCAGTACTTC.

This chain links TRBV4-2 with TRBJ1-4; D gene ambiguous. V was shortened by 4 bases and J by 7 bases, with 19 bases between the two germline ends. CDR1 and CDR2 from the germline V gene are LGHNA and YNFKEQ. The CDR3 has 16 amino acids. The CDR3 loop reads CASSPSGGGSPEKLFF. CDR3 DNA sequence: TGTGCCAGCAGCCCATCTGGAGGAGGTAGCCCTGAAAAACTGTTTTTT.

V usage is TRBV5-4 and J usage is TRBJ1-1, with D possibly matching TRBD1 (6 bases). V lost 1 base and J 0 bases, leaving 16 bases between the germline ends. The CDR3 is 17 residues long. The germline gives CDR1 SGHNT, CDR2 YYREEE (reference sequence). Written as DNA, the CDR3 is TGTGCCAGCAGCTTGCTAGGGCGACAGGCACTGAACACTGAAGCTTTCTTT. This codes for CASSLLGRQALNTEAFF. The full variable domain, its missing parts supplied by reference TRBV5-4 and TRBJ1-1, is ETGVTQSPTHLIKTRGQQVTLRCSSQSGHNTVSWYQQALGQGPQFIFQYYREEENGRGNFPPRFSGLQFPNYSSELNVNALELDDSALYLCASSLLGRQALNTEAFFGQGTRLTVV.

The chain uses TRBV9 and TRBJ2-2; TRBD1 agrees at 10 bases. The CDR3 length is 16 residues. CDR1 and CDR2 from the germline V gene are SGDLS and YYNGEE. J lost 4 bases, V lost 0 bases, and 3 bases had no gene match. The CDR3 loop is CASSVGQGATTGELFF. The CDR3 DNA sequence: TGTGCCAGCAGCGTAGGACAGGGGGCAACCACCGGGGAGCTGTTTTTT.

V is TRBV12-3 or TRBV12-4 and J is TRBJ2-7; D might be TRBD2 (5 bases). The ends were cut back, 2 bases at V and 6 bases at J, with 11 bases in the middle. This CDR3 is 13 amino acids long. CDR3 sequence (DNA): TGTGCCAGCAGTTTAACAGTACGGGGCGAGCAGTACTTC. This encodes CASSLTVRGEQYF.

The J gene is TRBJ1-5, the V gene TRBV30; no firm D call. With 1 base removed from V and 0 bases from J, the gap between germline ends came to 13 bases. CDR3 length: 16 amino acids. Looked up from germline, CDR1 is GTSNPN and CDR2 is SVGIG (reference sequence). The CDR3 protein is CAWSESGSYSNQPQHF. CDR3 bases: TGTGCCTGGAGTGAAAGTGGTTCCTATAGCAATCAGCCCCAGCATTTT.

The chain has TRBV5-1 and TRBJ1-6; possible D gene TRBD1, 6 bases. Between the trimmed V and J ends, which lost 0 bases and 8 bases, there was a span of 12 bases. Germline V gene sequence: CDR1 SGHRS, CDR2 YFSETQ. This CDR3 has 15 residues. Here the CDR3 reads CASSLGQGIDSPLHF. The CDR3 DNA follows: TGCGCCAGCAGCTTGGGGCAGGGGATAGATTCACCCCTCCACTTT.

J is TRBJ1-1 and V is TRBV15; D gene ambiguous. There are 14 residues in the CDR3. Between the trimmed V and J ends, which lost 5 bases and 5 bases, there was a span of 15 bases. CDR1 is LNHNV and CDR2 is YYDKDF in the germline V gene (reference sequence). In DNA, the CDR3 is TGTGCCACCAGCCCCTTCGGGAGCCAGACTGAAGCTTTCTTT. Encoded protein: CATSPFGSQTEAFF.

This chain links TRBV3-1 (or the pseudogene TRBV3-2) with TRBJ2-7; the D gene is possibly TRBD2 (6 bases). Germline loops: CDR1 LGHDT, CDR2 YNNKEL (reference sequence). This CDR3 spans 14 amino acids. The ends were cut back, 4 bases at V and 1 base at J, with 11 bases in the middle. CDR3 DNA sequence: TGTGCCAGCAGCCCGTGGGGGGATTCCTACGAGCAGTACTTC. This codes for CASSPWGDSYEQYF.

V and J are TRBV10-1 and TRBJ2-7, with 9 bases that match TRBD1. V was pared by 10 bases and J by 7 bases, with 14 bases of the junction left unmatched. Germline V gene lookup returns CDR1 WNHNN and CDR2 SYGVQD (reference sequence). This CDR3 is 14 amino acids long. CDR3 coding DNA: TGCGCCACCTCCACACAGGGGGCTACAGGGGAGCAGTACTTC. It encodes CATSTQGATGEQYF.

The CDR3 protein is CASSQLAGDWNEQFF. CDR3 bases: TGTGCCAGCAGCCAATTAGCGGGAGATTGGAATGAGCAGTTCTTC. This chain links TRBV3-1 (or the pseudogene TRBV3-2) with TRBJ2-1, with TRBD2 matching 9 bases. The CDR3 is made up of 15 amino acids. Trimming cost V 2 bases and J 7 bases; bases outside gene matches: 6. Germline V gene sequence: CDR1 LGHDT, CDR2 YNNKEL (reference sequence).

CDR3: CASSSLAGALYNEQFF. The CDR3 DNA reads as TGTGCCAGCAGCTCCTTAGCGGGGGCCTTGTACAATGAGCAGTTCTTC. The rearrangement links TRBV11-2 to TRBJ2-1, with 9 bases fitting TRBD2. This CDR3 is 16 amino acids long. Germline loops: CDR1 SGHAT, CDR2 FQNNGV. V gave up 4 bases and J gave up 4 bases; unmatched junction bases: 8.